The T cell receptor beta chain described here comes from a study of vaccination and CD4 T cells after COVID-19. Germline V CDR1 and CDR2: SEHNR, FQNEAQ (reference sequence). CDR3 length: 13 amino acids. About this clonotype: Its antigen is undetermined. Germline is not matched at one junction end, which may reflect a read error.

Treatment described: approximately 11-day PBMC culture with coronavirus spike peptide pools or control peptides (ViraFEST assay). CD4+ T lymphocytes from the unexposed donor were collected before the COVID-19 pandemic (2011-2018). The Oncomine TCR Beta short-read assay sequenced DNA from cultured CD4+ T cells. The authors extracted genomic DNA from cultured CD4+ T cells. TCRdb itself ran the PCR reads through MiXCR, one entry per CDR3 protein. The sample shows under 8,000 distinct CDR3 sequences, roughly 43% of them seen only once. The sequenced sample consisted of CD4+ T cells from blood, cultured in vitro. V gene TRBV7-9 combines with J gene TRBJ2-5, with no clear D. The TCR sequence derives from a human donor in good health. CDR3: CASSQMQSETQYF. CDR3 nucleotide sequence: TGCGCCAGCAGCCAAATGCAGTCAGAGACCCAGTACTTC. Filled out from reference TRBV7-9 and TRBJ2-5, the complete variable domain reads DTGVSQNPRHKITKRGQNVTFRCDPISEHNRLYWYRQTLGQGPEFLTYFQNEAQLEKSRLLSDRFSAERPKGSFSTLEIQRTEQGDSAMYLCASSQMQSETQYFGPGTRLLVL.